This T cell receptor beta chain came from a study of cytomegalovirus exposure and HLA in healthy donors. There are 11 residues in the CDR3. Germline V gives CDR1 SQVTM, CDR2 ANQGSEA. This clone was recorded once. PCR primers comprised 60 Vbeta and 13 Jbeta primers. Measured with immunoSEQ multiplex PCR; TCRdb has only the in-frame clones, and not every one. The table records approximately 150,000 clones, about 84% of them present only once. The TCR was taken from a woman aged 40 to 50 in good health and CMV-seropositive. The chain is built from TRBV29-1 and TRBJ2-7; D not certain. The sequencing input was PBMCs. The CDR3 is CGARLSYEQYF. DNA of the CDR3: TGCGGCGCCAGACTTTCCTACGAGCAGTACTTC.